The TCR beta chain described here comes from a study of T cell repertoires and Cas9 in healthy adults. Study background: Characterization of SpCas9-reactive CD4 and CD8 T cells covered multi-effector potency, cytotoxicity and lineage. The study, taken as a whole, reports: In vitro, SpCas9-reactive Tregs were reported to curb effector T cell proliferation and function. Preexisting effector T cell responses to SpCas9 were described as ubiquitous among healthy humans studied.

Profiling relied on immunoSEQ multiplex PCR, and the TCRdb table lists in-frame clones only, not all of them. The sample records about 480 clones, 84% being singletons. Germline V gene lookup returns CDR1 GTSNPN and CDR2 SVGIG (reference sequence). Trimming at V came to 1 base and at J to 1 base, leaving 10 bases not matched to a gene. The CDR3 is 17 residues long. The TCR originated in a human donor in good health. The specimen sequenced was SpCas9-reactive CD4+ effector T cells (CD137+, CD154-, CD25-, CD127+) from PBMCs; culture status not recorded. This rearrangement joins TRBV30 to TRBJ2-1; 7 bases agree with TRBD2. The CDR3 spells CAWSGSYGGTSYNEQFF. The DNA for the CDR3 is TGTGCCTGGAGTGGATCGTACGGGGGGACTTCCTACAATGAGCAGTTCTTC.